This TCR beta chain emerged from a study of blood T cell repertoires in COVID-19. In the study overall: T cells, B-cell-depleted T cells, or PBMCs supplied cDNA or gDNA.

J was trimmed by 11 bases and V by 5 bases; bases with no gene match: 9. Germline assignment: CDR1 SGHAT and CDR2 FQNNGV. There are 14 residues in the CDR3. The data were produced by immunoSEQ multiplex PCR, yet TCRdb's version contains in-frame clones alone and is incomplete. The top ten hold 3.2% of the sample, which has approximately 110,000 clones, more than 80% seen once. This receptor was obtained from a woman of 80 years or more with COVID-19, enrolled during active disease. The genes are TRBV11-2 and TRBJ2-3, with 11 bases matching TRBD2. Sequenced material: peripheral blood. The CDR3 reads CASSLKGGTSGQYF. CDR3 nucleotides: TGTGCCAGCAGCCTAAAGGGGGGGACTAGCGGGCAGTATTTT.